This TCR beta chain was obtained from a study of tumor and adjacent non-tumor tissue in lung cancer. Points from the study as a whole: Compared with tumor, normal lung showed significantly lower TCR diversity.

This clonotype was seen more than once but under ten times. Its target is not known. A modified ARM-PCR protocol with three rounds of nested PCR amplified TCRbeta. TCRdb reanalysed the multiplex PCR reads using MiXCR and keeps one entry per CDR3 protein. The top ten clones hold under 45% of a sample with about 110,000 distinct CDR3 sequences, roughly 80% of them seen once. V trimming: 2 bases; J trimming: 0 bases; junction bases outside the gene matches: 9. Germline-derived CDR1 and CDR2 are SGHVS and FQNEAQ. The CDR3 is made up of 18 amino acids. This sample's RNA came from whole unsorted tissue. The genes are TRBV7-8 and TRBJ1-1; 10 nucleotides line up with TRBD1. The source material was lung tumor tissue. The receptor was derived from a woman in her fifties or sixties with non-small cell lung cancer. The CDR3 loop is CASSLRGPGQGMNTEAFF. The CDR3 bases are TGTGCCAGCAGCTTAAGGGGTCCGGGACAGGGGATGAACACTGAAGCTTTCTTT.